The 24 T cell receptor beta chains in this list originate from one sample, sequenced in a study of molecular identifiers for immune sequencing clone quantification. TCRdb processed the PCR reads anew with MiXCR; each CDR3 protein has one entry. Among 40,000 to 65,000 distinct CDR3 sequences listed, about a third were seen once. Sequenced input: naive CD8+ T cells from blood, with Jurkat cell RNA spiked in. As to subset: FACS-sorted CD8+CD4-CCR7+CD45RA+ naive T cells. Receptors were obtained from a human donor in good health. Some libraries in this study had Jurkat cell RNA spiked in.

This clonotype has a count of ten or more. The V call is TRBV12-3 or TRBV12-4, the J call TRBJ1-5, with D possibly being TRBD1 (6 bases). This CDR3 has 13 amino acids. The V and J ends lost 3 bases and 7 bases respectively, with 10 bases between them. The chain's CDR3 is CASSFPRGQPQHF. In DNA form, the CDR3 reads TGTGCCAGCAGTTTCCCCAGGGGACAGCCCCAGCATTTT.

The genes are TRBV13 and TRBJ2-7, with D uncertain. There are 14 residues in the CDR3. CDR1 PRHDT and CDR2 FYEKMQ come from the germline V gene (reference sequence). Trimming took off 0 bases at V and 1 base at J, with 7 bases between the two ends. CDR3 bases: TGTGCCAGCAGCTTAGGTAGCAGGTCCTACGAGCAGTACTTC. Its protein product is CASSLGSRSYEQYF.

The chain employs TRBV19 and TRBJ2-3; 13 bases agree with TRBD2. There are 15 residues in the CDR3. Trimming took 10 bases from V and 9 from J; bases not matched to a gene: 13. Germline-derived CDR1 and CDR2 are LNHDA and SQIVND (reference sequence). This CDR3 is CAIAPTSGRTTTQYF. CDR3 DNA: TGTGCCATTGCCCCGACTAGCGGGAGGACCACGACGCAGTATTTT.

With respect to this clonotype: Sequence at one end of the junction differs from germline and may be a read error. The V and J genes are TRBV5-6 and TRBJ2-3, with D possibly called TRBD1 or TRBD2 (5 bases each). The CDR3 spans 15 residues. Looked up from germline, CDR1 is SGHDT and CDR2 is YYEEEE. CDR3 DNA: TGTGCCAGCTGCCCTTCTGGAGAGGGGATAGATACGCTGTATTTT. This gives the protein CASCPSGEGIDTLYF.

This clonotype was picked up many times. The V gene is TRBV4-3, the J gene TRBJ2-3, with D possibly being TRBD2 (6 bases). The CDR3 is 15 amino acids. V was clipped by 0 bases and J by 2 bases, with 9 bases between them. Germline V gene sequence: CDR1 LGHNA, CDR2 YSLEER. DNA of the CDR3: TGCGCCAGCAGCCAAGAGCGGGGTTACACAGATACGCAGTATTTT. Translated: CASSQERGYTDTQYF.

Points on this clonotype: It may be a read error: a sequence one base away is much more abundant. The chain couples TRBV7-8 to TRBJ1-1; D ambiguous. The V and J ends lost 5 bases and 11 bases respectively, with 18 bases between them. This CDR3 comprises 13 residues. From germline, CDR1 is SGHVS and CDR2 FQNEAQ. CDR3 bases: TGTGCCAGCAGCCCGGTCACTACTCCGGGGGCTTTCTTT. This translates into CASSPVTTPGAFF.

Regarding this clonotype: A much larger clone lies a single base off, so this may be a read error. The CDR3 DNA is TGTGCCAGCAGCCTGGATAGGACCGGGGAGCCGTTTTTT. It encodes CASSLDRTGEPFF. The chain has TRBV12-3 or TRBV12-4 and TRBJ2-2; tentative D call: TRBD2 (5 bases). This CDR3 region has 13 residues.

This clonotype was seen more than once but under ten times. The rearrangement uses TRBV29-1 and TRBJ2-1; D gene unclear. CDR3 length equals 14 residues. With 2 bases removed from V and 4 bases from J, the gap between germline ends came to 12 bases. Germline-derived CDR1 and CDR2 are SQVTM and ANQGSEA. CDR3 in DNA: TGCAGCGTTGAAAGTGGGCGGCGGTACAATGAGCAGTTCTTC. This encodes CSVESGRRYNEQFF.

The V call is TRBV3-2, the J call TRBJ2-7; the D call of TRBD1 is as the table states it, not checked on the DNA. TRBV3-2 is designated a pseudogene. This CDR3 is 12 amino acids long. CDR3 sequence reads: CASSQGRGEQYF. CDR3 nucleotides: TGTGCCAGCAGCCAAGGGCGCGGCGAGCAGTACTTC.

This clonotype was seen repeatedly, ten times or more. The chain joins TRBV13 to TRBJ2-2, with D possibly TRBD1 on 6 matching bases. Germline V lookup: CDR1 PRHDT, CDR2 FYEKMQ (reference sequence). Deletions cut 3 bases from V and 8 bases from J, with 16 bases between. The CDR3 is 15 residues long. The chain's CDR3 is CASSFTTDSAGELFF. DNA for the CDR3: TGTGCCAGCAGCTTTACAACGGACAGCGCTGGGGAGCTGTTTTTT.

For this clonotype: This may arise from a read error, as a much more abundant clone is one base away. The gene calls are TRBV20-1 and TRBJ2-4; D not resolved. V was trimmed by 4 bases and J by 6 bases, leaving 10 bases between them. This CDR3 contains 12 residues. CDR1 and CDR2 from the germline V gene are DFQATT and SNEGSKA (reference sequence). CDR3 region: CSAKSGVNIQYF. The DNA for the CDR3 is TGCAGTGCTAAGTCGGGTGTAAACATTCAGTACTTC.

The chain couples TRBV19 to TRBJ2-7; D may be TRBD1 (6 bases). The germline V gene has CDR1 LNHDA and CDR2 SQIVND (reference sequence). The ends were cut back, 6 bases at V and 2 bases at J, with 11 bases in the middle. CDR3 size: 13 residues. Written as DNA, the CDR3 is TGTGCCAGTAGAGGTACAGGGACCTACGAGCAGTACTTC. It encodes CASRGTGTYEQYF.

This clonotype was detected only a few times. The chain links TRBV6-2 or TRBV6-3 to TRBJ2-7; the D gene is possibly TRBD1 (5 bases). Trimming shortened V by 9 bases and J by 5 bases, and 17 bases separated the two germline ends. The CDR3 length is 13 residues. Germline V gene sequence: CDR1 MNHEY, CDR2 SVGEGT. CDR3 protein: CARILQGAHEQYF. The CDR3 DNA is TGTGCCAGGATTCTCCAGGGTGCCCACGAGCAGTACTTC.

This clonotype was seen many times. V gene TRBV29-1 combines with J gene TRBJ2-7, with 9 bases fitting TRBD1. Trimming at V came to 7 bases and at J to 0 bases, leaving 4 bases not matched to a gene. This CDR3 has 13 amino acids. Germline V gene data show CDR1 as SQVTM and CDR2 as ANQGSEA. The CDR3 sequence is CSARDRDSYEQYF. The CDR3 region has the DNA TGCAGCGCCCGGGACAGGGACTCCTACGAGCAGTACTTC.

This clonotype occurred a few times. The CDR3 bases are TGTGCCAGCAGTTATTCTAGGACAGGGGGCTCCTACGAGCAGTACTTC. Its protein is CASSYSRTGGSYEQYF. The genes are TRBV27 and TRBJ2-7; 10 nucleotides line up with TRBD1. The CDR3 sequence is 16 residues long. V gave up 4 bases and J gave up 0 bases; unmatched junction bases: 6. Germline CDR1 is MNHEY and CDR2 is SMNVEV (reference sequence).

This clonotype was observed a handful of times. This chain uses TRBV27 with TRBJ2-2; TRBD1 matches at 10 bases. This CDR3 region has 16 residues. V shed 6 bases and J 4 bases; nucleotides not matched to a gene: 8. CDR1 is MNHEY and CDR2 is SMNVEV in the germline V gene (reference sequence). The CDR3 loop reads CASSVGTGAFTGELFF. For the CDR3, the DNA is TGTGCCAGCAGCGTCGGGACAGGGGCATTCACCGGGGAGCTGTTTTTT.

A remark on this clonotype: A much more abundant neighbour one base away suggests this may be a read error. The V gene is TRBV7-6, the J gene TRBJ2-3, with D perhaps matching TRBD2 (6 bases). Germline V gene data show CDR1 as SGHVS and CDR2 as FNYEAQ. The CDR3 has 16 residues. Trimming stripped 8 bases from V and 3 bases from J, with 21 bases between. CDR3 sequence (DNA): TGTGCCAGCGGCCTGAGACTAGTAGGGGTTACAGATACGCAGTATTTT. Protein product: CASGLRLVGVTDTQYF.

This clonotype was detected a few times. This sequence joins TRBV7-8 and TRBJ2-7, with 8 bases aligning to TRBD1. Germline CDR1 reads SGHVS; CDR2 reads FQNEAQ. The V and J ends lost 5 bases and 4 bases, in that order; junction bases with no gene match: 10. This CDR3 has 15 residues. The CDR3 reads CASSNRQGTIYEQYF. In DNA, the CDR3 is TGTGCCAGCAGCAACCGACAGGGGACAATTTACGAGCAGTACTTC.

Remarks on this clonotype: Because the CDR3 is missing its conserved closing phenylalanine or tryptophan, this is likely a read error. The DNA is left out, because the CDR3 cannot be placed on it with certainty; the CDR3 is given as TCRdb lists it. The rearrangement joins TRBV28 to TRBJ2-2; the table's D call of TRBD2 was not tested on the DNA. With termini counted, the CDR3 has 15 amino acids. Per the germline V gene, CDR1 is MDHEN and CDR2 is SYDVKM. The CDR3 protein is CASSTGTPNTGVLLI.

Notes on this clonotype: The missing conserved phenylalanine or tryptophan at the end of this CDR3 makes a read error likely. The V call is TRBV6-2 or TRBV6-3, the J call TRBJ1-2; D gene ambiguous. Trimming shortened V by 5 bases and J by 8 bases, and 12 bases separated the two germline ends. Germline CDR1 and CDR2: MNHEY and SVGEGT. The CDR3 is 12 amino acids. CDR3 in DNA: TGTGCCAGCAGTCCGTCGGCCTTCGGCTACACCCTC. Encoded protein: CASSPSAFGYTL.

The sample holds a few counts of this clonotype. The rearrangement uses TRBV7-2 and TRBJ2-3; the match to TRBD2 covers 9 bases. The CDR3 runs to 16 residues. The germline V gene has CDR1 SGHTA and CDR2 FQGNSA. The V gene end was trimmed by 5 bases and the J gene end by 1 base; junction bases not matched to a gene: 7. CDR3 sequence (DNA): TGTGCCAGCAGCCAACGAGCGGGAGGCCGCACAGATACGCAGTATTTT. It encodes CASSQRAGGRTDTQYF. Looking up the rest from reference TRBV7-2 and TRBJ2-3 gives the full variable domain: GAGVSQSPSNKVTEKGKDVELRCDPISGHTALYWYRQSLGQGLEFLIYFQGNSAPDKSGLPSDRFSAERTGGSVSTLTIQRTQQEDSAVYLCASSQRAGGRTDTQYFGPGTRLTVL.

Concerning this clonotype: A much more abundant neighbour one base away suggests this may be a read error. The CDR3 DNA follows: TGTGCCAGCAGCTTGTCGTACACCAACACTGAAGCTTTCTTT. Translation gives CASSLSYTNTEAFF. The V gene is TRBV5-5, the J gene TRBJ1-1; D is undetermined. With 1 base removed from V and 2 bases from J, the gap between germline ends came to 9 bases. The CDR3 loop spans 14 amino acids. Germline V gene lookup returns CDR1 SGHKS and CDR2 YYEKEE (reference sequence).

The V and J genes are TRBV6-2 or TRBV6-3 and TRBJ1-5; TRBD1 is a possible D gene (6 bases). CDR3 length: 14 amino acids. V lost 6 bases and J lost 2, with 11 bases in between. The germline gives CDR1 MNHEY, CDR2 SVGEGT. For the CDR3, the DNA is TGTGCCAGCAGATTCCAGGGGCGCAATCAGCCCCAGCATTTT. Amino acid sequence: CASRFQGRNQPQHF.

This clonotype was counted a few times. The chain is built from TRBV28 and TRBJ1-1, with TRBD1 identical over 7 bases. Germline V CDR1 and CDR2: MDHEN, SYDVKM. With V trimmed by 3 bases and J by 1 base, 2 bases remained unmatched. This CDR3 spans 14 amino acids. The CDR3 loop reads CASSFRGENTEAFF. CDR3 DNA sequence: TGTGCCAGCAGTTTCAGGGGGGAGAACACTGAAGCTTTCTTT. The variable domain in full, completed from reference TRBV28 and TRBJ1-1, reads DVKVTQSSRYLVKRTGEKVFLECVQDMDHENMFWYRQDPGLGLRLIYFSYDVKMKEKGDIPEGYSVSREKKERFSLILESASTNQTSMYLCASSFRGENTEAFFGQGTRLTVV.